The clone carrying this T cell receptor beta chain was observed at least ten times. Its specificity is not known. Exclusion followed for patients with uncontrolled infection, other autoimmune disease, pregnancy or lactation. This sample is part of a study of T cells in Graves' hyperthyroidism and ophthalmopathy. Study at large: Pretreatment peripheral blood was obtained at initial diagnosis. Study-level results: Blood also showed most of the thyroid clonotypes that were expanded above 0.001.

RNA transcripts were the template for amplifying TCR beta CDR3 regions. HTBI primers were the set used in a first-round RT-PCR of the TCR CDR3. In TCRdb, the multiplex PCR reads were re-called with MiXCR into one record per CDR3 protein. This sample has around 690,000 distinct CDR3 sequences, with more than 20% found just once. The CDR3 is 15 amino acids. Trimming cost V 4 bases and J 2 bases, with 13 bases left between them. Germline V gene sequence: CDR1 MDHEN, CDR2 SYDVKM. Material for sequencing was blood. The clonotype was recovered from a man younger than 40 with Graves' ophthalmopathy. This chain joins TRBV28 and TRBJ2-3; D uncertain. Here the CDR3 DNA reads TGTGCCAGCAGTTCCCCTGCGGACCCCACAGATACGCAGTATTTT. Amino acids: CASSSPADPTDTQYF.